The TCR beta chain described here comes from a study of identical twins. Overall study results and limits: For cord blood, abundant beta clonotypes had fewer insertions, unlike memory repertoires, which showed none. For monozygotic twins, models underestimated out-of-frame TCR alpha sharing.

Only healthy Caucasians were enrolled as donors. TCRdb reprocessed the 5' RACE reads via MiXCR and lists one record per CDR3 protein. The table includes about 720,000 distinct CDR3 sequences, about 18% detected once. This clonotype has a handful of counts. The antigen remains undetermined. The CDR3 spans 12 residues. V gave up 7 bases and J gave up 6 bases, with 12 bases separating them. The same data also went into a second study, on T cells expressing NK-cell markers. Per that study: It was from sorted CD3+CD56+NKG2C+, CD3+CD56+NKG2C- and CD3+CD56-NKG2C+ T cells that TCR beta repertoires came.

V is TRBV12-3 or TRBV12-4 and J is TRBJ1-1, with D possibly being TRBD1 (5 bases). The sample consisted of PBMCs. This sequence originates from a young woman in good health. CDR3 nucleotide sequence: TGTGCCAGCACCCTTATAGGGGCTGAAGCTTTCTTT. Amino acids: CASTLIGAEAFF.